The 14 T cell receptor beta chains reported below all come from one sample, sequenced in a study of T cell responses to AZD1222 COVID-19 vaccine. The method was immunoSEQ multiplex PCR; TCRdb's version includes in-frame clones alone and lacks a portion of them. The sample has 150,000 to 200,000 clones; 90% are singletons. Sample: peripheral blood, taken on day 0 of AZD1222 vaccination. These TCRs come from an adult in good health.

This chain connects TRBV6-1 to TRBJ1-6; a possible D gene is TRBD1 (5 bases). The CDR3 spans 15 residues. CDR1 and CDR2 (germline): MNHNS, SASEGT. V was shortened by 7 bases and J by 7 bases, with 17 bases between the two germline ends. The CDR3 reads CASNLQTDKNSPLHF. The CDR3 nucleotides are TGTGCCAGCAACCTCCAGACAGACAAGAATTCACCCCTCCACTTT.

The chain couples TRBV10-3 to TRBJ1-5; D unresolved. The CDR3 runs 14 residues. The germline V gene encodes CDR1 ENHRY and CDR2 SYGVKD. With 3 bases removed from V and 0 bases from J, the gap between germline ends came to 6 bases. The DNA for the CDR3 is TGTGCCATCAGTGACAGCAATAGCAATCAGCCCCAGCATTTT. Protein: CAISDSNSNQPQHF.

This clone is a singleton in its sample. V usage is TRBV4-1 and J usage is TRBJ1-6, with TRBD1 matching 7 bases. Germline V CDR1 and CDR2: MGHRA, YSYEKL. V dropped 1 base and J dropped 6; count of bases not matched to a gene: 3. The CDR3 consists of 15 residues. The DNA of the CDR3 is TGCGCCAGCAGCCAAGGGACAGGCCGTAATTCACCCCTCCACTTT. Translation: CASSQGTGRNSPLHF.

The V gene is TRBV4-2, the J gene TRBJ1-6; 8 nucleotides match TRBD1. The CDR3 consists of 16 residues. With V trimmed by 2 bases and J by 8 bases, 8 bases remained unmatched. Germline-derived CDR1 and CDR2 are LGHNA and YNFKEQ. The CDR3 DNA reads TGTGCCAGCAGCCAACCGCCGGGACAGGTTGATTCACCCCTCCACTTT. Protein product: CASSQPPGQVDSPLHF.

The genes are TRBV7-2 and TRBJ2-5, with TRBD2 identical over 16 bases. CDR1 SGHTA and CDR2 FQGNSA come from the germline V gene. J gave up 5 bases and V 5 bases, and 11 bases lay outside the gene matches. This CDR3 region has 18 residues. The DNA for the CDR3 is TGTGCCAGCAGCCCGGGGACTAGCGGGGGGGCCTTCGGTGAGACCCAGTACTTC. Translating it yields CASSPGTSGGAFGETQYF.

The chain's CDR3 is CASHYQGEADTQYF. CDR3 DNA: TGTGCCAGTCACTACCAGGGGGAGGCAGATACGCAGTATTTT. The chain uses TRBV10-3 and TRBJ2-3; possibly TRBD1 for D (7 bases). CDR1 ENHRY and CDR2 SYGVKD come from the germline V gene. V was trimmed by 10 bases and J by 4 bases, leaving 18 bases between them. This CDR3 comprises 14 residues.

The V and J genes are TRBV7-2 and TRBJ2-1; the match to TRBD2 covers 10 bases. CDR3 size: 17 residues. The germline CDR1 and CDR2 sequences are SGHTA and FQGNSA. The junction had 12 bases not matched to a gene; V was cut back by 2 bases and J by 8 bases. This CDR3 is CASSLLVSGGAIDEQFF. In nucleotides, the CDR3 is TGTGCCAGCAGCTTATTAGTGAGCGGGGGGGCGATAGATGAGCAGTTCTTC.

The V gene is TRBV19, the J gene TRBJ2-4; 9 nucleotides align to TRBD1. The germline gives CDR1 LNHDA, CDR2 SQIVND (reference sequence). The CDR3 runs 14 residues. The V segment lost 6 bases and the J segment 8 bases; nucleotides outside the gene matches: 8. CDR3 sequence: CASSSGTGWDIQYF. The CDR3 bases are TGTGCCAGTAGCTCCGGGACAGGGTGGGACATTCAGTACTTC.

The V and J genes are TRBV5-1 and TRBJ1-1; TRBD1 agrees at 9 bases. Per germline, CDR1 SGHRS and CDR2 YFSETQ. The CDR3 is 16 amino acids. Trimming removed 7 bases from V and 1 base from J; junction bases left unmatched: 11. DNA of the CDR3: TGCGCCAGCGATAACGGACAGGGGTTGGGGAACACTGAAGCTTTCTTT. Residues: CASDNGQGLGNTEAFF.

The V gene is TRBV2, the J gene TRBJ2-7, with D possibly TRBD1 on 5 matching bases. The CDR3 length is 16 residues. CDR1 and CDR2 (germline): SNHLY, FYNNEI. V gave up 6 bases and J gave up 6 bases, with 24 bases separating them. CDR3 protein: CASSELSSWQGGEQYF. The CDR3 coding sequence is TGTGCCAGCAGCGAACTCTCGAGTTGGCAGGGTGGCGAGCAGTACTTC.

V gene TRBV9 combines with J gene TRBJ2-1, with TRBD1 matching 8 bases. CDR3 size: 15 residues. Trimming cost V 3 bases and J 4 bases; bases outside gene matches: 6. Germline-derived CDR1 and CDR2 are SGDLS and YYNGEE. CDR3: CASSDTGGSYNEQFF. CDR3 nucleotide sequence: TGTGCCAGCAGCGACACAGGGGGATCTTACAATGAGCAGTTCTTC.

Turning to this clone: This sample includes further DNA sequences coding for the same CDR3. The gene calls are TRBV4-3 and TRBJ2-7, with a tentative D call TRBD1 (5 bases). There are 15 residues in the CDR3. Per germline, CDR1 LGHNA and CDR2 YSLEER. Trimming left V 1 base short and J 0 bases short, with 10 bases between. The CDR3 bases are TGCGCCAGCAGCCAAGCCCCCGACAGCTCCTACGAGCAGTACTTC. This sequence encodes CASSQAPDSSYEQYF.

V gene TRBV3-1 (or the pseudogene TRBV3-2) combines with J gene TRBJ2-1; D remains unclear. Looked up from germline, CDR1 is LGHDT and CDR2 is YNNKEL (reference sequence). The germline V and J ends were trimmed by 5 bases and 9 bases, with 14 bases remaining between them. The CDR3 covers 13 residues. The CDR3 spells CASSSQPPGEQFF. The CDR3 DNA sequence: TGTGCCAGCAGCTCACAACCCCCGGGTGAGCAGTTCTTC.

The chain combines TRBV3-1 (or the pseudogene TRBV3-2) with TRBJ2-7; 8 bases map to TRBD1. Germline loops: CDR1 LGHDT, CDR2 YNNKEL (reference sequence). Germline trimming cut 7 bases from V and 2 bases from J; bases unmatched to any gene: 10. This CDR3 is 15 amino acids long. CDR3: CASKGGQGAPYEQYF. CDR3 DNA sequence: TGTGCCAGCAAAGGGGGGCAGGGGGCCCCCTACGAGCAGTACTTC.